The 10 T cell receptor beta chains below were found in one sample sequenced in a study of pediatric ulcerative colitis. Produced via immunoSEQ multiplex PCR; TCRdb's table is partial and in-frame only. The sample records more than 50,000 clones, 70% to 80% being singletons. The sequenced sample consisted of blood. The receptors were gathered from a boy aged 5-17 years with moderate ulcerative colitis.

In this sample, this clone turned up a few times. CDR3 loop: CASSVGNGYTF. For the CDR3, the DNA is TGTGCCAGCAGCGTAGGGAATGGCTACACCTTC. This sequence joins TRBV9 and TRBJ1-2; D uncertain. In germline, CDR1 is SGDLS, CDR2 YYNGEE. This CDR3 contains 11 residues. V was pared by 0 bases and J by 6 bases, with 3 bases between. The full variable domain, its missing parts supplied by reference TRBV9 and TRBJ1-2, is DSGVTQTPKHLITATGQRVTLRCSPRSGDLSVYWYQQSLDQGLQFLIQYYNGEERAKGNILERFSAQQFPDLHSELNLSSLELGDSALYFCASSVGNGYTFGSGTRLTVV.

The V and J genes are TRBV5-4 and TRBJ2-7; D ambiguous. Trimming cost V 0 bases and J 3 bases, with 10 bases left between them. From germline, CDR1 is SGHNT and CDR2 YYREEE (reference sequence). This CDR3 spans 14 amino acids. The CDR3 bases are TGTGCCAGCAGCTTGGGTCAGATTAGCTACGAGCAGTACTTC. It yields the protein CASSLGQISYEQYF.

The genes are TRBV9 and TRBJ2-1; 8 bases match TRBD2. The germline gives CDR1 SGDLS, CDR2 YYNGEE. The V segment lost 3 bases and the J segment 6 bases; nucleotides outside the gene matches: 11. The CDR3 sequence is 16 residues long. CDR3 amino acids: CASSGPGLGPSNEQFF. CDR3 sequence (DNA): TGTGCCAGCAGCGGTCCGGGACTAGGACCCTCCAATGAGCAGTTCTTC.

The CDR3, as DNA: TGTGCTAGTGGTTTGGTAATGTCAGGGATCTCTGGGGCCAACGTCCTGACTTTC. Translating it yields CASGLVMSGISGANVLTF. The chain employs TRBV12-5 and TRBJ2-6; the D gene is possibly TRBD1 (5 bases). Germline values: CDR1 LGHNT, CDR2 FRNRAP. The CDR3 runs to 18 residues. The V end was cut by 0 bases, the J end by 0 bases, with 12 bases between.

V is TRBV6-5 and J is TRBJ1-2; D possibly corresponds to TRBD1 (6 bases). This CDR3 is 12 amino acids long. Germline CDR1 MNHEY, CDR2 SVGAGI. Trimming removed 2 bases at V and 7 bases at J, with 8 bases between. The CDR3: CASSYNRAGYTF. The CDR3 DNA is TGTGCCAGCAGTTACAACAGGGCTGGCTACACCTTC.

V gene TRBV18 combines with J gene TRBJ2-1; no firm D call. The V end was cut by 3 bases, the J end by 8 bases, with 14 bases between. The germline gives CDR1 KGHSH, CDR2 LQKENI. The CDR3 loop spans 14 amino acids. CDR3 protein: CASSPVSRWDEQFF. The DNA of the CDR3 is TGTGCCAGCTCACCGGTCAGCCGGTGGGATGAGCAGTTCTTC.

The chain employs TRBV7-3 and TRBJ1-2; 11 positions match TRBD1. Germline-derived CDR1 and CDR2 are SGHTA and FQGTGA. With V trimmed by 5 bases and J by 5 bases, 13 bases remained unmatched. This CDR3 contains 17 residues. The CDR3 spells CASSPQDRGRMAYGYTF. The CDR3 region has the DNA TGTGCCAGCAGCCCTCAGGACAGGGGGCGGATGGCGTATGGCTACACCTTC.

The V and J genes are TRBV14 and TRBJ1-1, with D tentatively TRBD1 (5 bases). CDR1 and CDR2 (germline): SGHDN, FVKESK. The CDR3 has 13 amino acids. The V gene lost 8 bases and the J gene lost 10 bases, with 20 bases spanning the gap. The CDR3 DNA follows: TGTGCCAGCTCCCCCGCCCGGTCAAGGGGAGCTTTCTTT. Amino acids: CASSPARSRGAFF.

This clone appeared a single time. The chain links TRBV13 to TRBJ1-2; weak D call: TRBD1 (5 bases). The V gene lost 0 bases and the J gene lost 4 bases, with 15 bases spanning the gap. Looked up from germline, CDR1 is PRHDT and CDR2 is FYEKMQ (reference sequence). The CDR3 loop spans 16 amino acids. DNA for the CDR3: TGTGCCAGCAGCTTAGGAAAGGTCTGGACAACCTATGGCTACACCTTC. It specifies CASSLGKVWTTYGYTF.

This chain joins TRBV4-1 and TRBJ1-2; D is unresolved. The CDR3 consists of 13 residues. Between the trimmed V and J ends, which lost 0 bases and 3 bases, there was a span of 5 bases. The germline CDR1 and CDR2 sequences are MGHRA and YSYEKL. CDR3 loop: CASSQDVDYGYTF. The CDR3, as DNA: TGCGCCAGCAGCCAAGATGTGGACTATGGCTACACCTTC.